This T cell receptor beta chain was recorded in a study of blood T cell repertoires in COVID-19. Study context: Spain, Italy and the United States supplied samples that represented acute and convalescent COVID-19.

Those enrolled, adults aged roughly 18 to 89 years, came from about two dozen US areas. CDR1 is LNHDA, CDR2 SQIVND, per germline (reference sequence). The CDR3 contains 15 residues. Trimming stripped 6 bases from V and 1 base from J, with 15 bases between. Only in-frame clones appear in the TCRdb table, and some are missing; sequencing was by immunoSEQ multiplex PCR. The sample has 200,000 to 250,000 clones, just over 85% seen once. The specimen sequenced was PBMCs or T cells enriched from blood (not recorded which). The clonotype comes from a woman in her 40s with acute COVID-19. The rearrangement links TRBV19 to TRBJ1-1; no clear D. CDR3: CASSSSGAGNTEAFF. In nucleotides, the CDR3 is TGTGCCAGTAGCAGCTCAGGAGCGGGGAACACTGAAGCTTTCTTT. The full variable domain, completed using reference TRBV19 and TRBJ1-1, is DGGITQSPKYLFRKEGQNVTLSCEQNLNHDAMYWYRQDPGQGLRLIYYSQIVNDFQKGDIAEGYSVSREKKESFPLTVTSAQKNPTAFYLCASSSSGAGNTEAFFGQGTRLTVV.